This record looks at one TCR delta chain sequence and its context. Its matching antigen is unknown. The protein held in TCRdb is that of a much larger clone and does not match this DNA's translation at residue 22, likely because of a read error; the protein shown is translated from the DNA. TCRdb reanalyzed the multiplex PCR reads using CATT. This table has tens of thousands of delta-chain clones, over 0.75% appearing once. The CDR3 extends over 23 amino acids. Per germline, CDR1 TSWWSYY and CDR2 QGS. The source of the sample is a study of γδ T cells in repeated Plasmodium falciparum infection. Across the whole study: Donors were malaria-exposed Malian children or age- and gender-matched Australian children.

General observations from the study: Many TCRgamma sequences overlapped between individuals in stable Vgamma9/Vdelta2+ repertoires. Malian children's Vdelta2-negative repertoires appeared more expanded and less diverse than Australians'. Waves of new clonotype selection appeared after repeated controlled infections in Vdelta2-negative, largely Vdelta1+, gammadelta T cells.

Vgamma9/Vdelta2+ and Vdelta2-negative gammadelta T cells were flow-sorted from PBMC for bulk sequencing. The receptor was isolated from a pool of human donors (malaria-infected and uninfected, not separated). No J gene was named, though the V gene is TRDV1; TRDD3, the D gene given by the table, was not confirmed from the DNA. Specimen: gamma-delta T cells from blood. The CDR3 loop is CALGERRILRLREYDGYTDKLTF. CDR3 bases: TGTGCTCTTGGGGAAAGGAGGATCCTACGTTTACGGGAGTACGACGGGTACACCGATAAACTCACCTTT.